The 15 T cell receptor beta chains presented below share a single source sample, sequenced in a study of neoadjuvant anti-PD-1 for oral cavity cancer. Time point meaning: after neoadjuvant nivolumab, at surgical resection. Clones were read by immunoSEQ multiplex PCR, and TCRdb kept only the in-frame ones, dropping some. The sample shows 37,000 or so clones, roughly 35% of them seen only once. The sequenced sample was tumor tissue, obtained after nivolumab (anti-PD-1) treatment. The source is a person aged 35-79 years with oral cavity squamous cell carcinoma.

Only a few counts were recorded for this clone. The rearrangement links TRBV4-1 to TRBJ2-1, with 9 bases aligning to TRBD2. Germline lookup yields CDR1 MGHRA and CDR2 YSYEKL. V lost 1 base, J lost 15 bases, and 13 bases stayed unmatched. There are 15 residues in the CDR3. The CDR3 spells CASSQAWRGGSSWFF. Here the CDR3 DNA reads TGCGCCAGCAGCCAAGCGTGGCGGGGGGGTAGCAGTTGGTTCTTC.

This clone has a handful of counts. V and J are TRBV18 and TRBJ1-2, with TRBD1 matching 8 bases. The V gene end was trimmed by 4 bases and the J gene end by 7 bases; junction bases not matched to a gene: 8. The CDR3 consists of 14 residues. The germline V gene encodes CDR1 KGHSH and CDR2 LQKENI. CDR3 region: CASSLQTGEIGYTF. The CDR3 nucleotides read TGTGCCAGCTCACTGCAGACAGGGGAAATTGGCTACACCTTC. Based on the CDR3 plus reference TRBV18 and TRBJ1-2, the full variable domain is NAGVMQNPRHLVRRRGQEARLRCSPMKGHSHVYWYRQLPEEGLKFMVYLQKENIIDESGMPKERFSAEFPKEGPSILRIQQVVRGDSAAYFCASSLQTGEIGYTFGSGTRLTVV.

The V gene is TRBV18, the J gene TRBJ1-6, with D uncertain. This CDR3 is built from 16 residues. V dropped 0 bases and J dropped 7 bases, with 13 bases sitting between them. The germline V gene encodes CDR1 KGHSH and CDR2 LQKENI. The CDR3 region has the DNA TGTGCCAGCTCACCACCCGGACGAGGTCGGAATTCACCCCTCCACTTT. Protein sequence: CASSPPGRGRNSPLHF.

This clone was picked up many times. Other DNA variants within this sample encode the same CDR3. The rearrangement joins TRBV19 to TRBJ2-6; TRBD1 matches at 8 bases. CDR1 is LNHDA, CDR2 SQIVND, per germline (reference sequence). This CDR3 is 15 amino acids long. V shed 6 bases, J shed 2 bases, and the junction held 3 bases outside the gene matches. In nucleotides, the CDR3 is TGTGCCAGTAGCGGACAGGGAACTGGGGCCAACGTCCTGACTTTC. Translation gives CASSGQGTGANVLTF.

This clone was counted only a few times. This rearrangement joins TRBV19 to TRBJ1-2; perhaps TRBD1 as D (6 bases). The germline V gene encodes CDR1 LNHDA and CDR2 SQIVND (reference sequence). V was trimmed by 6 bases and J by 0 bases, leaving 14 bases between them. CDR3 length: 15 amino acids. CDR3 in DNA: TGTGCCAGTAGGAGGGGACACCAAGCTAACTATGGCTACACCTTC. Its protein is CASRRGHQANYGYTF. Filled out from reference TRBV19 and TRBJ1-2, the complete variable domain reads DGGITQSPKYLFRKEGQNVTLSCEQNLNHDAMYWYRQDPGQGLRLIYYSQIVNDFQKGDIAEGYSVSREKKESFPLTVTSAQKNPTAFYLCASRRGHQANYGYTFGSGTRLTVV.

CDR3 in DNA: TGTGCCACCAGCAATCCAAGACCTAGCAATCAGCCCCAGCATTTT. This codes for CATSNPRPSNQPQHF. The rearrangement joins TRBV15 to TRBJ1-5; no clear D. Looked up from germline, CDR1 is LNHNV and CDR2 is YYDKDF (reference sequence). This CDR3 has 15 amino acids. Trimming shortened V by 4 bases and J by 0 bases, and 10 bases separated the two germline ends. Using reference TRBV15 and TRBJ1-5 for the parts outside the CDR3, the full variable domain is DAMVIQNPRYQVTQFGKPVTLSCSQTLNHNVMYWYQQKSSQAPKLLFHYYDKDFNNEADTPDNFQSRRPNTSFCFLDIRSPGLGDTAMYLCATSNPRPSNQPQHFGDGTRLSIL.

The gene calls are TRBV21-1 and TRBJ2-7; the listed D gene, TRBD2, was not tested against the DNA. TRBV21-1 is shown as a pseudogene. The CDR3 is 15 amino acids. The CDR3 spells CASSKEYSGDYEQYF. DNA of the CDR3: TGTGCCAGCAGCAAAGAGTATAGCGGGGACTACGAGCAGTACTTC.

This clone was seen only a few times. The chain carries TRBV30 and TRBJ2-5, with 7 bases identical to TRBD1. Germline CDR1 GTSNPN, CDR2 SVGIG (reference sequence). The CDR3 runs 14 residues. Unmatched junction bases numbered 11, after V lost 5 bases and J lost 5 bases. The CDR3 sequence: CAWGRQGHRETQYF. The DNA of the CDR3 is TGTGCCTGGGGTAGACAGGGCCATAGGGAGACCCAGTACTTC.

This clone appeared once. The rearrangement joins TRBV11-2 to TRBJ2-6, with D perhaps matching TRBD1 or TRBD2 (6 bases each). Per germline, CDR1 SGHAT and CDR2 FQNNGV. Trimming pared 2 bases from V and 2 bases from J, leaving 13 bases between. This CDR3 comprises 17 residues. CDR3 DNA sequence: TGTGCCAGCAGCTTAAGGGGGGCGGCGGCTGGGGCCAACGTCCTGACTTTC. Protein product: CASSLRGAAAGANVLTF.

In the case of this clone: Different DNA sequences within this sample yield the same CDR3. This rearrangement joins TRBV10-3 to TRBJ1-1; D is possibly TRBD1 (6 bases). CDR1 is ENHRY, CDR2 SYGVKD, per germline. Trimming removed 0 bases at V and 4 bases at J, with 6 bases between. CDR3 size: 13 residues. CDR3: CAISESGGTEAFF. DNA for the CDR3: TGTGCCATCAGTGAGTCAGGGGGCACTGAAGCTTTCTTT.

This clone appeared a single time. This chain joins TRBV6-1 and TRBJ1-6; D is ambiguous. CDR1 is MNHNS and CDR2 is SASEGT in the germline V gene. V was trimmed by 6 bases and J by 9 bases, leaving 6 bases between them. The CDR3 is 11 residues long. The CDR3 here is CASRLSSPLHF. The CDR3 DNA is TGTGCCAGCAGGCTTAGTTCACCCCTCCACTTT.

In DNA form, the CDR3 reads TGTGCCAGCAGCCCCAGGTGGGGGGACCTCTACACCTTC. Its protein product is CASSPRWGDLYTF. V gene TRBV11-2 combines with J gene TRBJ1-2; D is perhaps TRBD1 (5 bases). Germline V gene lookup returns CDR1 SGHAT and CDR2 FQNNGV. The CDR3 has 13 residues. V was shortened by 5 bases and J by 10 bases, with 17 bases between the two germline ends. Together with reference TRBV11-2 and TRBJ1-2, the CDR3 gives the full variable domain: EAGVAQSPRYKIIEKRQSVAFWCNPISGHATLYWYQQILGQGPKLLIQFQNNGVVDDSQLPKDRFSAERLKGVDSTLKIQPAKLEDSAVYLCASSPRWGDLYTFGSGTRLTVV.

V gene TRBV10-3 combines with J gene TRBJ1-6; D unclear. This CDR3 spans 12 amino acids. CDR1 is ENHRY, CDR2 SYGVKD, per germline. V was cut by 5 bases and J by 9 bases, with 8 bases left in between. CDR3 residues: CAISRGSSPLHF. DNA for the CDR3: TGTGCCATCAGTCGTGGAAGTTCACCCCTCCACTTT.

The rearrangement uses TRBV7-8 and TRBJ2-1; TRBD1 matches 10 bases. CDR1 is SGHVS, CDR2 FQNEAQ, per germline. This CDR3 has 15 amino acids. V dropped 6 bases and J dropped 4; count of bases not matched to a gene: 6. CDR3 DNA sequence: TGTGCCAGCAGGCTCTTGGGACAGGGGTACAATGAGCAGTTCTTC. Translated: CASRLLGQGYNEQFF.

The V call is TRBV11-2, the J call TRBJ1-1, with TRBD1 matching 9 bases. J was trimmed by 0 bases and V by 5 bases; bases with no gene match: 4. Germline CDR1 and CDR2: SGHAT and FQNNGV. There are 15 residues in the CDR3. The CDR3 protein is CASSGTGLMNTEAFF. CDR3 sequence (DNA): TGTGCCAGCAGCGGGACAGGGCTGATGAACACTGAAGCTTTCTTT.